This T cell receptor (beta chain) was obtained from a study of cytomegalovirus exposure and HLA in healthy donors. The CDR3 consists of 16 residues. Germline CDR1 and CDR2: LGHNA and YNFKEQ. Trimming cost V 3 bases and J 2 bases, with 16 bases left between them. Healthy individuals who donated bone marrow served as the donors. This clone was detected once. Its antigen is unidentified. Study-level points and caveats: For TCR beta chains, V- and J-gene trimming was later linked to a missense DCLRE1C variant.

The PCR ran on 60 Vbeta and 13 Jbeta primers. Original processing methods: Later, an analysis found 75 million to 90 million unique TCR beta chains, and roughly 9.9 million of these were shared. Generated by immunoSEQ multiplex PCR, the TCRdb table keeps only in-frame clones and is missing some. The D gene and trimming were derived from the DNA, and the V and J assignments and clone size from that table. In the table there are approximately 160,000 clones, 75% to 85% of which are singletons. The chain has TRBV4-2 and TRBJ1-2, with D unresolved. Sequencing input: PBMCs. The TCR was taken from a woman aged 18-29 years in good health and CMV-seronegative. The CDR3 nucleotides read TGTGCCAGCAGCCATGGGCCGACGAGAGGGAACTATGGCTACACCTTC. Protein product: CASSHGPTRGNYGYTF.